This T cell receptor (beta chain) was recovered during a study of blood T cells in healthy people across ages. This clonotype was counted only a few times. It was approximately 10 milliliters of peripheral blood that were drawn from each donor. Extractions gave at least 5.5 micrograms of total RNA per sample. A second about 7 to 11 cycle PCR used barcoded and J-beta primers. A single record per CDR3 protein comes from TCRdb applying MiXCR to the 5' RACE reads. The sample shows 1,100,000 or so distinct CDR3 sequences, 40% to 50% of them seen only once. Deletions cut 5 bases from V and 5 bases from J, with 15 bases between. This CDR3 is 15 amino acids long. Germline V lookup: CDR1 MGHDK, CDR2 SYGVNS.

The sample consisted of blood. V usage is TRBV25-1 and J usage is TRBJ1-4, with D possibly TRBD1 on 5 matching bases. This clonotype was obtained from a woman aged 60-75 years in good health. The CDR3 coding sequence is TGTGCCAGCAGTAACTTAGGGACGGAGAATGAAAAACTGTTTTTT. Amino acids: CASSNLGTENEKLFF.